This is a list of T cell receptor beta chains from one sample in a study of cytomegalovirus exposure and HLA in healthy donors. Repertoires were generated with immunoSEQ multiplex PCR, while TCRdb's copy carries only in-frame clones and drops some. The sample comprises over 130,000 clones, 66% of which are singletons, and around 6.3% rests with the top ten. Source material: PBMCs. These receptors came from a woman aged 55-69 years in good health and CMV-seronegative. Each CDR3 is given with its conserved first and last residue. D genes are given only for firm matches. Clone size is not always given. Where it is, it says once, few, many or a class for expanded clones.

- TRBJ1-2 TRBD1 TRBV11-1 CASSLTLRDRGPNYGYTF TGTGCCAGCAGCTTAACCCTACGGGACAGGGGGCCTAACTATGGCTACACCTTC
- TRBJ2-5 - TRBV2 CASSARGGETQYF TGTGCCAGCAGTGCAAGGGGGGGAGAGACCCAGTACTTC
- TRBJ1-4 - TRBV19 CASSMARGREKLFF TGTGCCAGTAGTATGGCCAGGGGAAGGGAAAAACTGTTTTTT
- TRBJ2-5 TRBD2 TRBV5-1 CASSYRLAGGQETQYF TGCGCCAGCAGCTACAGACTAGCGGGGGGTCAAGAGACCCAGTACTTC
- TRBJ2-7 TRBD2 TRBV6-1 CASSEARLAGVPYEQYF TGTGCCAGCAGTGAAGCGCGCCTAGCGGGAGTCCCCTACGAGCAGTACTTC
- TRBJ2-1 - TRBV7-9 CASSSDGPGNEQFF TGTGCCAGCAGCTCCGACGGGCCGGGGAATGAGCAGTTCTTC
- TRBJ1-5 TRBD1 TRBV2 CASRSGGEQPQHF TGTGCCAGCAGGTCAGGGGGCGAGCAGCCCCAGCATTTT
few TRBJ2-1 TRBD2 TRBV4-2 CASSQDPRAGGRIYNEQFF TGTGCCAGCAGCCAAGATCCCCGGGCGGGAGGCCGGATATACAATGAGCAGTTCTTC
many TRBJ2-7 TRBD1 TRBV5-6 CASSRDRSYEQYF TGTGCCAGCAGCCGGGACAGGTCCTACGAGCAGTACTTC
- TRBJ1-4 - TRBV2 CASSESGGDEKLFF TGTGCCAGCAGTGAATCCGGGGGAGATGAAAAACTGTTTTTT
- TRBJ2-1 - TRBV23-1 CASSPWQFF TGCGCCAGCAGTCCGTGGCAGTTCTTC
few TRBJ1-6 TRBD1 TRBV28 CASGSHRGSYSPLHF TGTGCCAGCGGTTCCCACAGGGGTAGTTATTCACCCCTCCACTTT
- TRBJ2-2 - TRBV9 CASSVGARNTGELFF TGTGCCAGCAGCGTAGGGGCAAGGAACACCGGGGAGCTGTTTTTT
- TRBJ2-2 TRBD1 TRBV4-1 CASSPPRGLIMDTGELFF TGCGCCAGCAGCCCCCCGAGGGGGCTTATTATGGACACCGGGGAGCTGTTTTTT
- TRBJ2-3 TRBD2 TRBV7-3 CASSLTGSGGSDTQYF TGTGCCAGCAGCTTAACGGGTAGCGGGGGGTCAGATACGCAGTATTTT
- TRBJ2-5 TRBD2 TRBV28 CASRLAGGVQETQYF TGTGCCAGCAGACTAGCGGGAGGCGTCCAAGAGACCCAGTACTTC
- TRBJ1-1 - TRBV11-3 CASSPSGGMEAFF TGTGCCAGCAGCCCAAGCGGGGGCATGGAGGCTTTCTTT
- TRBJ2-3 TRBD2 TRBV5-6 CASTPGRIAGSFTDTQYF TGTGCCAGCACGCCTGGACGGATAGCGGGAAGTTTCACAGATACGCAGTATTTT
- TRBJ2-3 - TRBV29-1 CSVFWGGRVTDTQYF TGCAGCGTTTTCTGGGGGGGGCGCGTCACAGATACGCAGTATTTT
- TRBJ2-1 TRBD2 TRBV2 CASSGDGGSHNEQFF TGTGCCAGCAGCGGGGACGGGGGGAGCCACAATGAGCAGTTCTTC
- TRBJ1-2 TRBD1 TRBV6-6 CASWRQGYGYTF TGTGCCAGCTGGAGACAGGGCTATGGCTACACCTTC
- TRBJ2-1 - TRBV27 CASSWGGRAYNEQFF TGTGCCAGCAGTTGGGGCGGAAGAGCCTACAATGAGCAGTTCTTC
few TRBJ2-7 - TRBV7-2 CASSLTWGAYEQYF TGTGCCAGCAGCTTAACGTGGGGGGCCTACGAGCAGTACTTC
- TRBJ2-3 TRBD2 TRBV5-4 CASSPRTSGGAKSTDTQYF TGTGCCAGCAGCCCCCGGACTAGCGGGGGGGCCAAGAGCACAGATACGCAGTATTTT
few TRBJ1-1 - TRBV2 CASRDTGRTEAFF TGTGCCAGCAGGGATACAGGGCGCACTGAAGCTTTCTTT
- TRBJ1-1 TRBD1 TRBV6-1 CASSRTRTGGAEAFF TGTGCCAGCAGCCGAACGAGGACAGGGGGCGCTGAAGCTTTCTTT
- TRBJ2-1 TRBD2 TRBV5-3 CARSNGTSADSYNEQFF TGTGCCAGAAGCAACGGGACTAGCGCGGACTCCTACAATGAGCAGTTCTTC
- TRBJ2-1 TRBD2 TRBV9 CASSTRLATYNEQFF TGTGCCAGCAGCACTCGACTAGCGACTTACAATGAGCAGTTCTTC
- TRBJ2-2 TRBD1 TRBV7-3 CASSYQTGGLNTGELFF TGTGCCAGCAGCTACCAGACAGGGGGTCTGAACACCGGGGAGCTGTTTTTT
- TRBJ2-2 TRBD2 TRBV10-3 CAISLAGGAGELFF TGTGCCATCAGTCTAGCGGGAGGGGCCGGGGAGCTGTTTTTT
few TRBJ1-2 TRBD1 TRBV5-1 CASSQGQGPNYGYTF TGCGCCAGCAGCCAGGGACAGGGTCCAAACTATGGCTACACCTTC
- TRBJ1-5 TRBD1 TRBV19 CASRTGGYSNQPQHF TGTGCCAGCAGGACAGGCGGATATAGCAATCAGCCCCAGCATTTT
few TRBJ2-5 TRBD1 TRBV5-1 CASSPGGQASETQYF TGCGCCAGCAGCCCTGGGGGACAGGCCTCAGAGACCCAGTACTTC
few TRBJ2-3 - TRBV7-2 CASSLGSGVVDTQYF TGTGCCAGCAGCTTAGGGTCAGGGGTGGTAGATACGCAGTATTTT
- TRBJ1-5 TRBD1 TRBV7-2 CASSRRGQANQPQHF TGTGCCAGCAGCCGTAGGGGACAGGCCAATCAGCCCCAGCATTTT
- TRBJ1-1 - TRBV11-2 CASSPVAWGRNTEAFF TGTGCCAGCAGCCCCGTTGCCTGGGGGCGGAACACTGAAGCTTTCTTT
- TRBJ1-6 TRBD1 TRBV27 CASRSRTGGRDSPLHF TGTGCCAGCAGATCAAGAACAGGGGGTAGGGATTCACCCCTCCACTTT
- TRBJ1-4 - TRBV19 CASHAGQNGGEKLFF TGTGCCAGTCACGCGGGGCAAAACGGCGGTGAAAAACTGTTTTTT
- TRBJ1-1 TRBD1 TRBV29-1 CSAKTGRTEAFF TGCAGCGCAAAGACAGGGAGGACTGAAGCTTTCTTT
- TRBJ2-1 TRBD2 TRBV19 CASSMRVSGGANEQFF TGTGCCAGTAGTATGAGGGTGAGCGGGGGGGCCAATGAGCAGTTCTTC
- TRBJ2-3 - TRBV11-2 CASSLDWRSTDTQYF TGTGCCAGCAGCTTAGATTGGAGGAGCACAGATACGCAGTATTTT
- TRBJ2-1 - TRBV5-8 CASRPLNRPQGYNEQFF TGTGCCAGCCGCCCACTAAATCGTCCTCAAGGTTACAATGAGCAGTTCTTC
- TRBJ2-7 TRBD1 TRBV7-9 CASSLNQGALEQYF TGTGCCAGCAGCTTAAACCAGGGGGCCCTCGAGCAGTACTTC
- TRBJ1-2 TRBD1 TRBV6-1 CASGGQVANYGYTF TGTGCCAGCGGGGGACAGGTAGCTAACTATGGCTACACCTTC
- TRBJ2-3 - TRBV5-1 CASSPLGVGTDTQYF TGCGCCAGCAGCCCCCTAGGAGTTGGCACAGATACGCAGTATTTT
- TRBJ2-1 - TRBV9 CASSVASTDIGEQFF TGTGCCAGCAGCGTAGCGTCGACAGACATCGGGGAGCAGTTCTTC
- TRBJ2-7 TRBD1 TRBV7-9 CASSRGQGAGEQYF TGTGCCAGCAGCAGGGGACAGGGAGCTGGCGAGCAGTACTTC
once TRBJ2-2 TRBD1 TRBV10-1 CASSVWDRETGELFF TGCGCCAGCAGTGTTTGGGACAGGGAAACCGGGGAGCTGTTTTTT
few TRBJ2-7 TRBD2 TRBV2 CASSEVTSVSEYF TGTGCCAGCAGTGAAGTGACTAGCGTATCAGAGTACTTC
- TRBJ2-3 TRBD1 TRBV5-4 CASSSRTGIRDTQYF TGTGCCAGCAGCTCAAGGACAGGGATAAGGGATACGCAGTATTTT